This T cell receptor beta chain is from a study of cytomegalovirus exposure and HLA in healthy donors. Study context: One earlier analysis, a look at about 179 million T cells, found some 100 million unique TCR beta sequences.

As to this clone: Its antigen is still unknown.

PCR used 60 Vbeta primers and 13 Jbeta primers. Methods used by the authors: Later work found about 80 million unique TCR beta chains, with about 10 million shared. Generated by immunoSEQ multiplex PCR, the TCRdb table keeps only in-frame clones and is missing some. Clone size and the V and J calls come from that table; the DNA yielded D and trimming. This table holds a few hundred thousand clones, 70% to 80% found once. Findings and caveats of the study: A later analysis found common viral pathogens apparently linked to several of the most significant clusters. DRB1 showed the most TCR associations and HLA-C the fewest in a later analysis, as rates varied by HLA locus.

The CDR3 length is 16 residues. Germline V gene sequence: CDR1 SGHDT, CDR2 YYEEEE. V shed 3 bases, J shed 5 bases, and the junction held 9 bases outside the gene matches. The chain combines TRBV5-6 with TRBJ1-5, with TRBD1 matching 9 bases. Sequencing used PBMCs. This receptor was obtained from a woman in her 30s in good health and CMV-seronegative. The CDR3 DNA sequence: TGTGCCAGCAGCTCCCGGACAGGGGATTTGGATCAGCCCCAGCATTTT. Amino acid sequence: CASSSRTGDLDQPQHF.